The TCR beta chain under discussion was sequenced for a study of lymphopenia after photon versus proton radiotherapy. Notes on the study in general: Oligoclonal CD8+ Temra expansion after nadir drove photon patients' diversity drop. In patients who died, overall survival fell as post-nadir TCR diversity dropped more.

CDR1 and CDR2 (germline): SQVTM, ANQGSEA. The CDR3 has 13 residues. Trimming cost V 7 bases and J 7 bases, with 16 bases left between them. As for this clone: Its antigen is not known.

Libraries were prepared by immunoSEQ multiplex PCR; TCRdb keeps only in-frame clonotypes and omits some of them. The sample lists 70,000 or so clones; approximately 91% were seen once. The chain uses TRBV29-1 and TRBJ2-2; perhaps TRBD1 as D (7 bases). The specimen comprised peripheral blood, sampled from a patient treated with photon-based radiotherapy. The sequence came from a woman aged 70-85 years with pancreatic cancer. The CDR3 reads CSAKTGRIGELFF. The CDR3 DNA reads TGCAGCGCTAAGACAGGGAGGATCGGGGAGCTGTTTTTT.